This TCR beta chain appears in the sequencing data of a study of T cell clones after liver transplantation. Clones were read by immunoSEQ multiplex PCR, and TCRdb kept only the in-frame ones, dropping some. The table records 93,000 or so clones, around 80% of them present only once. Trimming stripped 2 bases from V and 5 bases from J, with 16 bases between. Germline values: CDR1 SGHDN, CDR2 FVKESK. The length of the CDR3 is 16 residues. The chain is built from TRBV14 and TRBJ2-1; the D gene is possibly TRBD2 (6 bases). Sample: CD4+ T cells from blood, taken roughly 50 months after liver transplant. The source is a human patient who received a liver transplant. Part of the T cells may come from the graft donor. The CDR3 DNA reads TGTGCCAGCAGCCAACCCTTAGCGGCTCTGAACAATGAGCAGTTCTTC. It is translated as CASSQPLAALNNEQFF.